This is a list of T cell receptor beta chains from one sample in a study of T cell repertoires in cytomegalovirus infection. Which antigens these TCRs recognize remains unknown. A single record per CDR3 protein comes from TCRdb applying MiXCR to the reads. The data show hundreds of thousands of distinct CDR3 sequences, with approximately 33% seen just once and about an eighth held by the top ten. The sample was cultured CD8+ T cells from PBMCs, taken from culture after CMV antigen stimulation. The receptor set was obtained from a human donor in good health (CMV status not recorded). Some clones in this sample may be carry-over from other donors' samples. Each CDR3 is given without its conserved first and last residue.

TRBJ2-3 TRBV12-3/TRBV12-4 ASTPRTDTQY
TRBJ1-2 TRBV28 ASSRDRGSYGYT
TRBJ1-1 TRBV6-2/TRBV6-3 ASTYGPAEYLNTEAF
TRBJ2-5 TRBV7-9 ASSFLAGGPRETQY
TRBJ2-7 TRBV6-1 ASSVEGTGNYEQY
TRBJ2-7 TRBV12-3/TRBV12-4 ASSSSGTPKAYEQY
TRBJ2-7 TRBV5-8 ASSLDDRGYEQY
TRBJ1-2 TRBV12-3/TRBV12-4 ASSTGQENGYT
TRBJ2-2 TRBV7-6 ASSLRRGTGELF
TRBJ1-1 TRBV27 ASSLRGARNTEAF
TRBJ1-5 TRBV7-6 ASSLLAADDQPQH
TRBJ2-7 TRBV10-3 AISPGSTYEQY
TRBJ2-1 TRBV5-4 ASSATGNEQF
TRBJ1-1 TRBV27 ASSAGQGGSTEAF
TRBJ2-7 TRBV29-1 SVRTGNSYEQY
TRBJ1-2 TRBV12-3/TRBV12-4 ASSLEDSYGYT
TRBJ2-7 TRBV27 ASRDGQGPYEQY
TRBJ2-1 TRBV7-9 ASSKGGLYNEQF
TRBJ2-1 TRBV29-1 SVEDYRGLNNEQF
TRBJ2-3 TRBV29-1 SVVWTGQGIADTQY
TRBJ1-1 TRBV15 ATSRVLTDLIKMNTEAF
TRBJ2-7 TRBV7-6 ASSLGLASHEQY
TRBJ2-7 TRBV19 ASNGGNEQY
TRBJ1-4 TRBV7-9 ASSSSRRDRDEKLF
TRBJ1-1 TRBV4-1 ASSQGGGPQNTEAF
TRBJ2-5 TRBV12-3/TRBV12-4 ASSFEGEEETQY
TRBJ2-2 TRBV13 ASSLGTGVTTGELF
TRBJ1-2 TRBV12-3/TRBV12-4 ASRQGALVGYT
TRBJ2-1 TRBV19 VSSIRIARPEF
TRBJ1-1 TRBV7-6 ASSEDRGREAF
TRBJ1-5 TRBV6-1 ATIQGDARQPQH
TRBJ1-2 TRBV7-2 ASSSSPPGFNGYT
TRBJ2-1 TRBV19 ASSIGGDNEQF
TRBJ2-5 TRBV12-3/TRBV12-4 ASSPSNRNQETQY
TRBJ2-3 TRBV5-4 ASSGGWSADTQY
TRBJ2-2 TRBV27 ASSLKQGGTGELF
TRBJ2-5 TRBV6-7 ASSYSGDRDGETQY
TRBJ1-2 TRBV9 ASSLREG
TRBJ1-1 TRBV7-9 ASRETGISNTEAF
TRBJ2-5 TRBV12-5 ASGQRDGPTAETQY
TRBJ2-5 TRBV12-3/TRBV12-4 ASSPLAGGWETQY
TRBJ2-7 TRBV7-2 ASSLGLAGDQY
TRBJ1-5 TRBV7-8 ASSSDYRDEFRSNQPQH
TRBJ1-6 TRBV4-3 ASSQSKGPVYNSPLH
TRBJ2-1 TRBV27 ASSFDHSYNEQF
TRBJ1-6 TRBV27 ATGGVGNSPLH
TRBJ2-1 TRBV19 ASSLLGLGVSYNEQF
TRBJ1-2 TRBV5-4 ASSSGVTNYGYT